The source of this TCR beta chain is a study of blood T cell repertoires in COVID-19. Overall study context: The United States, Italy and Spain supplied acute and convalescent COVID-19 samples. T cells, B-cell-depleted T cells, or PBMCs provided the cDNA or gDNA that served as material.

Original data processing: Reference gene primer amplification in the assay estimated nucleated cell counts. TCRdb keeps only in-frame clones here, not all; method: immunoSEQ multiplex PCR. The V and J calls and the clone size are those of that table, but D and trimming were determined from the DNA. This sample has some 400,000 clones, with roughly 86% found just once. V shed 7 bases and J shed 3 bases, with 13 bases lying between them. The CDR3 is made up of 14 amino acids. CDR1 and CDR2 from the germline V gene are MNHNS and SASEGT. Sequenced sample: peripheral blood. This TCR derives from a human donor with acute or convalescent COVID-19. The donor label of this sample is uncertain. The rearrangement joins TRBV6-1 to TRBJ1-3; D is undetermined. The CDR3 DNA sequence: TGTGCCAGCACAGGCCTTGGTTTTGGAAACACCATATATTTT. This translates into CASTGLGFGNTIYF.